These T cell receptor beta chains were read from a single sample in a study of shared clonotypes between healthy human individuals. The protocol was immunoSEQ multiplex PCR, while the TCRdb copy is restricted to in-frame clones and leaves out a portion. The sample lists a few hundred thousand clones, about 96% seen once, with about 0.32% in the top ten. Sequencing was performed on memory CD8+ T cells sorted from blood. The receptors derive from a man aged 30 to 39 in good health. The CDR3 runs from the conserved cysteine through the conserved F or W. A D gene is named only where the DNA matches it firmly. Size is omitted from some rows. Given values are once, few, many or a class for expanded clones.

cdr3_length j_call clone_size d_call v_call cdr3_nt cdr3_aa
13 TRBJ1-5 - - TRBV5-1 TGCGCCAGCAGCGCTGATGGCCATCAGCCCCAGCATTTT CASSADGHQPQHF
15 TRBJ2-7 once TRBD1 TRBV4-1 TGCGCCAGCAGCGGAAACAGGGGCTTGGCCTACGAGCAGTACTTC CASSGNRGLAYEQYF
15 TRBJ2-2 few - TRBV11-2 TGTGCCAGCAGCTTAGCCAGACTTAACACCGGGGAGCTGTTTTTT CASSLARLNTGELFF
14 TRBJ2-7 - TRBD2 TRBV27 TGTGCCAGCAGACCATCTCGCGGGGGGGTTGAGCAGTACTTC CASRPSRGGVEQYF
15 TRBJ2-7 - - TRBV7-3 TGTGCCAGCAGCGCAGGCCGCGGGACTCAAGACGAGCAGTACTTC CASSAGRGTQDEQYF
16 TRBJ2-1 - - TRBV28 TGTGCCAGCAGTTTAGTGGCCCAGGGTACCTACAATGAGCAGTTCTTC CASSLVAQGTYNEQFF
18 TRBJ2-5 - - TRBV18 TGTGCCAGCTCACCACCATCAAGGCGGATAGTGTACCAAGAGACCCAGTACTTC CASSPPSRRIVYQETQYF
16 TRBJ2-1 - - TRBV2 TGTGCCAGCAGTGGGGACACTAGCGAAGTAATAGATGAGCAGTTCTTC CASSGDTSEVIDEQFF
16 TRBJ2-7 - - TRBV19 TGTGCCAGTAGTGGGGCTTTTGGGGTAAGCTCCTACGAGCAGTACTTC CASSGAFGVSSYEQYF
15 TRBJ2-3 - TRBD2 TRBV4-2 TGTGCCAGCAGCCAAGCTAGCGGGAGCACAGATACGCAGTATTTT CASSQASGSTDTQYF
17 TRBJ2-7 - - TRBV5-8 TGTGCCAGCAGCTTGTGGACAGCGATAGGCATGACCTACGAGCAGTACTTC CASSLWTAIGMTYEQYF
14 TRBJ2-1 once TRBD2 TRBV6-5 TGTGCCAGCAGCGGACTAGCGGGAGCGGTTGAGCAGTTCTTC CASSGLAGAVEQFF
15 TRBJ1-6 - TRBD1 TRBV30 TGTGCCTGGAGTGTACCCCGGGACAGAAATTCACCCCTCCACTTT CAWSVPRDRNSPLHF
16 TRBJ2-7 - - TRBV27 TGTGCCAGCAGTCCACTCCCCCAAGCGGTAGCCTACGAGCAGTACTTC CASSPLPQAVAYEQYF
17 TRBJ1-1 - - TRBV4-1 TGCGCCAGCAGCCAAAACCGGGGGTTGTGGTCGAACACTGAAGCTTTCTTT CASSQNRGLWSNTEAFF
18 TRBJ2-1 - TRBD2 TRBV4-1 TGCGCCAGCAGCCAAGCTGTGGGTATAGCGGGAGGGGGCAATGAGCAGTTCTTC CASSQAVGIAGGGNEQFF
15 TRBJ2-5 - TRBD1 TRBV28 TGTGCCAGCAGCCGCACAGGGGTGATCCAAGAGACCCAGTACTTC CASSRTGVIQETQYF
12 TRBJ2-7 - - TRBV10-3 TGTGCCATCAGTGAGGACCAGTACGAGCAGTACTTC CAISEDQYEQYF
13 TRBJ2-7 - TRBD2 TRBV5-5 TGTGCCAGCAGCCCAGGGACTACCTACGAGCAGTACTTC CASSPGTTYEQYF
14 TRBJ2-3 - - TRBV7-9 TGTGCCAGCAGCTTAAGATTTAGCACAGATACGCAGTATTTT CASSLRFSTDTQYF
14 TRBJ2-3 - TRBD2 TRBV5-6 TGTGCCAGCAGCGGACTAGGGGGCACAGATACGCAGTATTTT CASSGLGGTDTQYF
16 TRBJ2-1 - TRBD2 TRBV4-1 TGCGCCAGCAGCCAAGCTTTTAGCGGGACCTACAATGAGCAGTTCTTC CASSQAFSGTYNEQFF
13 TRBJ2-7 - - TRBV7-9 TGTGCCAGCGGGTTACCATTTCCCTACGAGCAGTACTTC CASGLPFPYEQYF
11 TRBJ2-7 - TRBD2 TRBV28 TGTGCCAGCAGTGGGGGGACTAGATCAAACTTC CASSGGTRSNF
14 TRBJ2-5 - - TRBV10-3 TGTGCCATCAGCGCCGGTCTGGACGTGGGGACCCAGTACTTC CAISAGLDVGTQYF
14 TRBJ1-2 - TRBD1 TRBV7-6 TGTGCCAGCAGCTTTGGACAGGGGAACAATGGCTACACCTTC CASSFGQGNNGYTF
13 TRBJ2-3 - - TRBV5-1 TGCGCCAGCAGCTTGGAAGGCACAGATACGCAGTATTTT CASSLEGTDTQYF
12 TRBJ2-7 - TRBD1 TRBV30 TGTGCCTGGAGTTTAGGGGGCAACGAGCAGTACTTC CAWSLGGNEQYF
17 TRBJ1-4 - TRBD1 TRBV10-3 TGTGCCATCAGTGACCTGGGACAGGGGGTCCCCAATGAAAAACTGTTTTTT CAISDLGQGVPNEKLFF
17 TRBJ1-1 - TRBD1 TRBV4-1 TGCGCCAGCAGCCATAGACAGGGGGGGGCCTTGAACACTGAAGCTTTCTTT CASSHRQGGALNTEAFF
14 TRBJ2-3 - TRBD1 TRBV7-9 TGTGCCAGCAGCTTCGACAGGGTTAGGGATACGCAGTATTTT CASSFDRVRDTQYF
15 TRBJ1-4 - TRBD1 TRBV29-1 TGCAGCGTTGGTGGAGACAGGGGGTATAATGAAAAACTGTTTTTT CSVGGDRGYNEKLFF
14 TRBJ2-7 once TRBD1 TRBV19 TGTGCCAGTAGTATTCGGGGACAGTTCTACGAGCAGTACTTC CASSIRGQFYEQYF
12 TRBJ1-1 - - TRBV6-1 TGTGCCAGCACCGCGGGGTACACTGAAGCTTTCTTT CASTAGYTEAFF
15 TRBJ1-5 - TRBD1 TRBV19 TGTGCCAGTAGTATATCGGGACAGCCCAATCAGCCCCAGCATTTT CASSISGQPNQPQHF
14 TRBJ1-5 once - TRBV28 TGTGCCAGCAGTCCAGGACGGATCAATCAGCCCCAGCATTTT CASSPGRINQPQHF
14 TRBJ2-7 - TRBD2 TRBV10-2 TGCGCCAGCAGTAATGAGCGGGAGGTTTACGAGCAGTACTTC CASSNEREVYEQYF
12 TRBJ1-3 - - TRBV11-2 TGTGCCAGCAGCTTAGTGTTAGCTTCGGTATATTTT CASSLVLASVYF
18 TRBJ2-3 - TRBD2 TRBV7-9 TGTGCCAGCAGCTTAGGAGACGGGACTACCTCGGGAACAGATACGCAGTATTTT CASSLGDGTTSGTDTQYF
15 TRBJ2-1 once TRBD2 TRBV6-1 TGTGCCAGCAGTAGGACTAGCGGGTCATACAATGAGCAGTTCTTC CASSRTSGSYNEQFF